This TCR beta chain was identified in a study of blood T cells in healthy people across ages (dated by TCRdb to between 2014 and 2017). Background for the entire study: Template switching captured roughly one uniquely barcoded TCR beta cDNA molecule per two T cells in model experiments. The donors were divided into four age groups: young (average about 15 years), middle-aged (about 40), aged (roughly 60) and long-lived (about 84). To avoid experimental bias, donors of different ages were distributed randomly across sequencing lanes. Age-related changes in TCR beta repertoire diversity were measured in the study by deep sequencing normalized with unique cDNA molecular identifiers. For two donors (one aged 18 to 29 and one aged 80 or older), the study analyzed two additional independent replicas of 1 million unique cDNA reads from the same blood draw.

Library prep was done by 5' RACE. TCRdb records Illumina HiSeq 2500 as the sequencer. A second PCR of 7 to 11 cycles was performed with a sample-barcoded 5' primer and a J-beta primer mix. A template-switch 5' adaptor carrying 12 random nucleotides introduced a unique molecular identifier onto each TCR beta cDNA molecule. At least 2.5 million CDR3-containing paired-end reads were obtained from each sample. All of the RNA was converted into first-strand cDNA using the Mint cDNA synthesis kit, with a TRBC-specific oligonucleotide serving as the primer. Following uracil-DNA glycosylase treatment, all cDNA underwent a first 18-cycle PCR with the universal primers M1SS and BC2_uni_R. In the source study's methods: Normalization of each sample was performed by random selection of 1 million high-quality reads, each carrying a distinct molecular identifier. Reads with shared molecular identifiers were discarded instead of being binned into consensus sequences. MiTCR, set to a Q25 quality threshold and the strictest error-elimination algorithm, was used for CDR3 identification, clonotype clustering and error correction. A nonparametric unseen species model with Euler transformation was used to estimate a lower bound on total TCR beta diversity. The public reads were reanalyzed by TCRdb: fastp trimming at Q25, MiXCR alignment, in-frame beta chains only. CDR3 protein sequences are deduplicated, and each keeps its most common genes and DNA. TCRdb's processing, not the authors', yielded these V and J calls. This sample holds 650,000 to 1,000,000 distinct CDR3 sequences; about 47% were observed only once. The ten largest clonotypes hold around a sixth of the sample.

The roughly 39 donors, aged about 6 to 95 years, were systemically healthy Caucasian individuals from Russia. Each donor gave 8.5 to 10 milliliters of peripheral blood, collected into EDTA-treated Vacutainer tubes. PBMCs were isolated by Ficoll-Paque density-gradient centrifugation, with at least 7 million obtained per sample. Trizol reagent was used to extract total RNA from the PBMCs, yielding at least 6 micrograms per sample. Naive CD45RAhigh/CD27high T cell percentages were measured by flow cytometry on a PBMC aliquot from every donor. Broader findings and caveats from the paper: The percentage of naive T cells measured by flow cytometry correlated strongly with observed TCR beta diversity. Donor CMV infection status was unknown, potentially confounding age-related changes in expanded clonotypes. Observed TCR beta diversity per million T cells fell roughly linearly with age, and a significant reduction was already apparent by age around 36. Total diversity estimates from one million sequenced T cells were considered lower bounds and underestimates. The long-lived group showed more naive CD4+ T cells, fewer expanded clones and increased TCR diversity than the aged group, suggesting age selection. Because profiling used bulk unsorted PBMCs, naive and antigen-experienced compartments could not be compared conclusively.

The sample holds many counts of this clonotype. What this receptor recognizes is not known. One base away there is no much larger clone; base qualities are not given. There are 14 amino acids in the CDR3, from cysteine to phenylalanine inclusive. Just the 42-base CDR3 DNA is kept, in frame starting at base 1. Looking up the germline V gene (reference sequence) yields CDR1 DFQATT and CDR2 SNEGSKA. Relative to germline, V is 6 bases shorter and J is 5 bases shorter, with 20 bases between their ends. This chain is built from TRBV20-1 and TRBJ2-7, with no confident D gene call. The sample comprised blood. This sequence originates from an elderly man in good health. The DNA reads as follows: TGCAGTGCCAAGGTGCGAACAGCTTTGGACGAGCAGTACTTC. It translates as CSAKVRTALDEQYF.